This T cell receptor (beta chain) came from a study of T-cell reconstitution after alpha-beta-depleted transplantation in children. Preparation of the TCRbeta library used unique molecular identifiers. One entry per CDR3 protein results from TCRdb running MiXCR on the PCR reads. The sample has hundreds of thousands of distinct CDR3 sequences, over 10% seen once. Germline CDR1 reads MDHEN; CDR2 reads SYDVKM. The V gene lost 5 bases and the J gene lost 3 bases, with 7 bases spanning the gap. The CDR3 loop spans 12 amino acids. Study-wide results and caveats: Hyperexpanded clones declined; after one year, newly produced T cells mostly supplied diversity. After transplant, at about two months, alpha-beta T cells were reportedly derived from several hundred expanded graft clones. TCRbeta diversity was high at day 60 in some patients (a result of surviving recipient T cells and thymic progenitors).

With respect to this clonotype: No antigen is known for it.

V is TRBV28 and J is TRBJ1-2, with no clear D. The material sequenced was PBMCs, mostly from graft donor cells, taken 360 days after TCRalphabeta/CD19-depleted stem cell transplant. The TCR originated in a male patient aged 5 to 17 who had a stem cell transplant for acute myeloid leukemia, so the T cells may come from the graft donor. The CDR3 is CASSALYYGYTF. Written as DNA, the CDR3 is TGTGCCAGCAGTGCTCTTTACTATGGCTACACCTTC.